The clone carrying this T cell receptor (beta chain) has just a few counts. The antigen is unknown. A much larger clone lies one base from this, so it may be a read error. This entry comes from a study of T cells in Graves' hyperthyroidism and ophthalmopathy. Study summary: Specimen type is peripheral blood, collected at initial diagnosis prior to any treatment.

Regions amplified from RNA transcripts were the TCR beta CDR3 regions. HTBI primers were the set used in a first-round RT-PCR of the TCR CDR3. TCRdb called the multiplex PCR reads again in MiXCR, with one record for every CDR3 protein. The repertoire includes around 280,000 distinct CDR3 sequences, about an eighth of them detected once, and roughly 7.5% sits in the top ten. CDR1 is LNHNV, CDR2 YYDKDF, per germline (reference sequence). The CDR3 has 17 residues. The study, taken as a whole, reports: Model output signaled ophthalmopathy a median around 6.9 months ahead of onset.

Patients were excluded because of uncontrolled infection, other autoimmune disease, pregnancy or lactation. The sequenced sample was blood. The chain combines TRBV15 with TRBJ2-1, with 11 bases identical to TRBD2. The TCR comes from a woman in her twenties or thirties with Graves' hyperthyroidism that later progressed to Graves' ophthalmopathy. CDR3 loop: CATSGTSGSSTYNEQLF. DNA of the CDR3: TGTGCCACCAGCGGTACTAGCGGGAGTAGTACCTACAATGAGCAGCTCTTC.